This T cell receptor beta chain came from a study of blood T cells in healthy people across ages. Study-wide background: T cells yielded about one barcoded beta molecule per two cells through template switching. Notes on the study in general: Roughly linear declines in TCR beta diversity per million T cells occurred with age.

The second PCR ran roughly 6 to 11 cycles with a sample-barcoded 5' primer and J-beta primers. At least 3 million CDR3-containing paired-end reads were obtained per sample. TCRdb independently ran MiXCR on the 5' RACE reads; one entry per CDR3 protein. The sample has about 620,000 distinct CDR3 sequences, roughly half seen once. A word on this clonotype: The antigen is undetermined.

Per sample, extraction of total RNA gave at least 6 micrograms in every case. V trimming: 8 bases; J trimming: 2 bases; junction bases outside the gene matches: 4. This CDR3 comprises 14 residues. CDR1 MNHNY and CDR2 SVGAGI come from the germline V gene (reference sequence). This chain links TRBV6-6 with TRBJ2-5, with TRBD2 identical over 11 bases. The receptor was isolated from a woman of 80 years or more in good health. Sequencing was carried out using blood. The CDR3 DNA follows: TGTGCCAGCTTGGCTAGCGGGGGGCAAGAGACCCAGTACTTC. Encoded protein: CASLASGGQETQYF.